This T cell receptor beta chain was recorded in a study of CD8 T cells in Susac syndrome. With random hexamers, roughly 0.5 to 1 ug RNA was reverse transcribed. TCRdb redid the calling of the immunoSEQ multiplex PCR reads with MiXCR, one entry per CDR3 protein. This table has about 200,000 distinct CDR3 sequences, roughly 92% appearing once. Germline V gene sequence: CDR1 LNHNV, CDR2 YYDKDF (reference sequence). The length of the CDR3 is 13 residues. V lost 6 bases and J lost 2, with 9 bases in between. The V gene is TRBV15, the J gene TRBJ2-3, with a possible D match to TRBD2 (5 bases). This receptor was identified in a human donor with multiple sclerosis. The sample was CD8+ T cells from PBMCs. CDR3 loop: CATRDSLTDTQYF. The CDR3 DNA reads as TGTGCCACCAGGGACTCGCTCACAGATACGCAGTATTTT.